This is a list of T cell receptor beta chains from one sample in a study of neoadjuvant nivolumab and ipilimumab in lung cancer. Only in-frame clones appear in the TCRdb table, and some are missing; sequencing was by immunoSEQ multiplex PCR. This table holds roughly 20,000 clones, 60% to 85% found once. Here the sequenced sample was tumor tissue, taken after neoadjuvant nivolumab, alone or with ipilimumab, at or shortly before surgery. The source is an adult with non-small cell lung cancer. The CDR3 runs from the conserved cysteine through the conserved F or W. The D gene is left open where the match is weak. Only some rows state a clone size, as once, few, many or a class for expanded clones.

d_gene	len	abundance	v_gene	j_gene	CDR3nt	CDR3aa
.	15	.	TRBV7-2	TRBJ1-1	TGTGCCAGCAGCCCGCGAAGGGCGGGGGGCACTGAAGCTTTCTTT	CASSPRRAGGTEAFF
.	14	.	TRBV7-9	TRBJ2-7	TGTGCCAGCAGCTCTACGACCCCGGGCGGGGAGCAGTACTTC	CASSSTTPGGEQYF
TRBD2	14	.	TRBV7-2	TRBJ2-5	TGTGCCAGCAGCTTAACGCGGACTAGCGGAAACTGGAACTTC	CASSLTRTSGNWNF
.	14	.	TRBV18	TRBJ1-5	TGTGCCAGCTCACCCCCCGGGCTCTATCAGCCCCAGCATTTT	CASSPPGLYQPQHF
TRBD1	13	.	TRBV5-1	TRBJ1-1	TGCGCCACCAAGGACAGGGGCGGGACTGAAGCTTTCTTT	CATKDRGGTEAFF
.	17	.	TRBV11-3	TRBJ1-2	TGTGCCAGCAGCTTAGATAAGAGGACCGCCCTAAACTATGGCTACACCTTC	CASSLDKRTALNYGYTF
.	13	.	TRBV30	TRBJ1-1	TGTGCCCGCCGGACAGCTTTGAACACTGAAGCTTTCTTT	CARRTALNTEAFF
.	13	.	TRBV28	TRBJ1-1	TGTGCCAGCAGGGGTACAGCGAACACTGAAGCTTTCTTT	CASRGTANTEAFF
.	17	few	TRBV7-3	TRBJ1-2	TGTGCCAGCAGCTTAAAGGCATCGGGCAGTGGGGGGTATGGCTACACCTTC	CASSLKASGSGGYGYTF
TRBD2	15	.	TRBV5-6	TRBJ2-1	TGTGCCAGCAGCCCGGGACTAGCGTTATACAATGAGCAGTTCTTC	CASSPGLALYNEQFF
.	15	.	TRBV7-9	TRBJ2-7	TGTGCCAGCAGCCGGCCCGGCGTTCAGCTATCCGAGCAGTACTTC	CASSRPGVQLSEQYF
.	11	medium-sized	TRBV2	TRBJ2-7	TGTGCCAGCAGCGGGGCCTACGAGCAGTACTTC	CASSGAYEQYF
.	15	.	TRBV5-1	TRBJ2-3	TGCGCCAGCAGCTTGCCAGGGTCTAGCACAGATACGCAGTATTTT	CASSLPGSSTDTQYF
.	14	.	TRBV19	TRBJ1-5	TGTGCCAGTAGTAATCCCCAGGGAGGGCAGCCCCAGCATTTT	CASSNPQGGQPQHF
TRBD1	14	.	TRBV7-2	TRBJ1-2	TGTGCCAGCAGCTGGACAGGGGATAACTATGGCTACACCTTC	CASSWTGDNYGYTF
TRBD2	17	.	TRBV9	TRBJ2-1	TGTGCCAGCAGCCTTTACACGAGCGGGGGTAACGACAATGAGCAGTTCTTC	CASSLYTSGGNDNEQFF
.	12	.	TRBV19	TRBJ1-2	TGTGCCAGTGGGCCAGGGGACTATGGCTACACCTTC	CASGPGDYGYTF
.	16	.	TRBV14	TRBJ2-5	TGTGCCAGCAGCCAGAGGCCAAGAGGCTACCAAGAGACCCAGTACTTC	CASSQRPRGYQETQYF
.	16	.	TRBV4-2	TRBJ2-3	TGTGCCAGCAGCCAAGAGGGCGGACAAAGCACAGATACGCAGTATTTT	CASSQEGGQSTDTQYF
.	14	few	TRBV10-3	TRBJ1-1	TGTGCCATCAGTGAGTCTGGGGGAAACACTGAAGCTTTCTTT	CAISESGGNTEAFF
.	15	.	TRBV9	TRBJ1-3	TGTGCCAGCAGCGTAGACAGGGACTCTGGAAACACCATATATTTT	CASSVDRDSGNTIYF
.	15	.	TRBV7-6	TRBJ2-3	TGTGCCAGCAGCTCTCAGGTGGCAGGGGCAGATACGCAGTATTTT	CASSSQVAGADTQYF
.	17	.	TRBV29-1	TRBJ2-5	TGCAGCGTTGAGGGGACACGGGGCCGACAATCGAGGGAGACCCAGTACTTC	CSVEGTRGRQSRETQYF
.	15	once	TRBV6-5	TRBJ2-7	TGTGCCAGCAGTTACTCGAAAAGGGCGTCCTACGAGCAGTACTTC	CASSYSKRASYEQYF
.	13	.	TRBV7-9	TRBJ2-5	TGTGCCAGCAGCTTACATACTGCAGAGACCCAGTACTTC	CASSLHTAETQYF
.	10	.	TRBV2	TRBJ2-5	TGTGCCAGCAGTGGAGAGACCCAGTACTTC	CASSGETQYF
.	13	.	TRBV11-2	TRBJ1-2	TGTGCCAGCAGATATCAGGGGTGGGATGGCTACACCTTC	CASRYQGWDGYTF
TRBD1	14	.	TRBV28	TRBJ1-4	TGTGCCAGCAGTTCCGGGACAGTCAATGAAAAACTGTTTTTT	CASSSGTVNEKLFF
.	13	.	TRBV18	TRBJ1-1	TGTGCCAGCTCCCGGAGTCGGAACACTGAAGCTTTCTTT	CASSRSRNTEAFF
TRBD2	15	.	TRBV11-2	TRBJ2-2	TGTGCCAGCAGCCCTAGCGGGGGCTACACCGGGGAGCTGTTTTTT	CASSPSGGYTGELFF
.	11	.	TRBV2	TRBJ2-5	TGTGCCAGCAGTAAAAAAGAGACCCAGTACTTC	CASSKKETQYF
.	15	.	TRBV5-1	TRBJ2-2	TGCGCCAGCAGCCAGGTGGGGGATCGCACCGGGGAGCTGTTTTTT	CASSQVGDRTGELFF
.	12	.	TRBV7-9	TRBJ1-1	TGTGCCGGTATTACAGGGAACACTGAAGCTTTCTTT	CAGITGNTEAFF
.	15	.	TRBV5-5	TRBJ1-2	TGTGCCAGCAGCTTGGGCTGGGGCTTTAACTATGGCTACACCTTC	CASSLGWGFNYGYTF
.	16	.	TRBV30	TRBJ1-5	TGTGCCTGGAGTGTCGGAACAGGCCATAGCAATCAGCCCCAGCATTTT	CAWSVGTGHSNQPQHF
.	13	.	TRBV6-6	TRBJ2-7	TGTGCCAGCAGACAGGGAGACGCCTACGAGCAGTACTTC	CASRQGDAYEQYF
TRBD1	12	.	TRBV29-1	TRBJ2-7	TGCAGCGTGACAGGGGGTACCTACGAGCAGTACTTC	CSVTGGTYEQYF
.	15	.	TRBV2	TRBJ1-5	TGTGCCAGCAGTGTTTCCCCCGTAGGGTATCAGCCCCAGCATTTT	CASSVSPVGYQPQHF
.	13	.	TRBV5-1	TRBJ1-2	TGCGCCAGCAGCTCGGACATTAACTATGGCTACACCTTC	CASSSDINYGYTF
TRBD1	16	.	TRBV30	TRBJ1-2	TGTGCCTGGGGCACCCCGAGAGGGGGCGTCGGGGGTGGCTACACCTTC	CAWGTPRGGVGGGYTF
.	12	.	TRBV7-9	TRBJ1-1	TGTGCCAGCGCTCCCTCAGGGACTGAAGCTTTCTTT	CASAPSGTEAFF
TRBD1	15	.	TRBV2	TRBJ2-5	TGTGCCAGCAGTAAGAACAGGGGGCCCCAAGAGACCCAGTACTTC	CASSKNRGPQETQYF